Listed here are 25 T cell receptor beta chains from one sample, sequenced in a study of breast tumors, draining lymph nodes, adjacent tissues. TCRdb itself ran the multiplex PCR reads through MiXCR, one entry per CDR3 protein. Among about 47,000 distinct CDR3 sequences listed, roughly 24% were seen once. The specimen sequenced was breast tumor tissue. Every receptor here comes from a female donor with breast cancer. Some clones in this sample may be carry-over from other donors' samples.

Comment on this clonotype: The final CDR3 position lacks the conserved phenylalanine or tryptophan, pointing to a likely read error. The genes are TRBV7-9 and TRBJ2-1; no reliable D call. CDR1 and CDR2 (germline): SEHNR, FQNEAQ (reference sequence). This CDR3 comprises 15 residues. As DNA, the CDR3 is TGTGCCAGCAGTTCGACAAGGGAATCCTACAATGGGCAGTTCTCC. Translation gives CASSSTRESYNGQFS.

As to this clonotype: The junction departs from the called germline gene at one end, perhaps through a read error. The rearrangement uses TRBV7-9 and TRBJ2-2, with D possibly called TRBD1 or TRBD2 (6 bases each). Per germline, CDR1 SEHNR and CDR2 FQNEAQ (reference sequence). This CDR3 spans 16 amino acids. The CDR3 region is CASSVGAQGHTGGLFF. Written as DNA, the CDR3 is TGTGCCAGCAGCGTAGGCGCCCAGGGGCACACCGGGGGGCTGTTTTTT.

The table lists this clonotype with many counts. The chain is built from TRBV2 and TRBJ1-4; D might be TRBD1 (6 bases). Germline-derived CDR1 and CDR2 are SNHLY and FYNNEI. V was shortened by 5 bases and J by 12 bases, with 19 bases between the two germline ends. The CDR3 is 14 residues long. The CDR3 protein is CASSPGTFGTQLFF. The CDR3 DNA follows: TGTGCCAGCAGTCCCGGTACTTTCGGGACACAACTGTTTTTT. Together with reference TRBV2 and TRBJ1-4, the CDR3 gives the full variable domain: EPEVTQTPSHQVTQMGQEVILRCVPISNHLYFYWYRQILGQKVEFLVSFYNNEISEKSEIFDDQFSVERPDGSNFTLKIRSTKLEDSAMYFCASSPGTFGTQLFFGSGTQLSVL.

This clonotype occurred many times. V is TRBV4-1 and J is TRBJ2-7; 9 bases line up with TRBD1. The CDR3 consists of 15 residues. The V and J ends lost 4 bases and 5 bases, in that order; junction bases with no gene match: 9. Germline assignment: CDR1 MGHRA and CDR2 YSYEKL. The chain's CDR3 is CASSPPGTGRNEQYF. Here the CDR3 DNA reads TGCGCCAGCAGCCCACCAGGGACAGGGAGGAACGAGCAGTACTTC.

The rearrangement uses TRBV9 and TRBJ2-1; a possible D gene is TRBD1 (5 bases). Germline CDR1 and CDR2: SGDLS and YYNGEE. The V gene lost 1 base and the J gene lost 3 bases, with 11 bases spanning the gap. The CDR3 contains 15 residues. CDR3 bases: TGTGCCAGCAGCGTAAATACAGGCGGCTACAATGAGCAGTTCTTC. Translated, it gives CASSVNTGGYNEQFF.

The chain employs TRBV29-1 and TRBJ1-3, with D possibly TRBD1 on 5 matching bases. Trimming cost V 4 bases and J 2 bases, with 12 bases left between them. CDR3 length: 14 residues. Germline CDR1 is SQVTM and CDR2 is ANQGSEA. CDR3 sequence reads: CSVAHGGAGNTIYF. Written as DNA, the CDR3 is TGCAGCGTTGCCCACGGGGGTGCTGGAAACACCATATATTTT.

V and J are TRBV5-1 and TRBJ2-5, with D possibly matching TRBD1 (5 bases). Trimming removed 5 bases at V and 4 bases at J, with 15 bases between. CDR3 length: 14 residues. The germline V gene has CDR1 SGHRS and CDR2 YFSETQ. CDR3 amino acids: CASRGSGFGETQYF. In nucleotides, the CDR3 is TGCGCCAGCAGAGGGTCAGGGTTCGGAGAGACCCAGTACTTC.

This clonotype was seen a few times. The rearrangement uses TRBV18 and TRBJ2-2, with D possibly TRBD1 on 5 matching bases. The CDR3 has 16 residues. The V and J ends lost 0 bases and 5 bases respectively, with 13 bases between them. CDR1 and CDR2 from the germline V gene are KGHSH and LQKENI. CDR3 nucleotide sequence: TGTGCCAGCTCACCACCGGAGTCACAGGCAACCGGGGAGCTGTTTTTT. Protein: CASSPPESQATGELFF.

The gene calls are TRBV27 and TRBJ2-5; the D gene is possibly TRBD2 (5 bases). Between the trimmed V and J ends, which lost 8 bases and 7 bases, there was a span of 20 bases. This CDR3 spans 14 amino acids. The germline V gene has CDR1 MNHEY and CDR2 SMNVEV (reference sequence). CDR3 protein: CASRDPRGYGTQYF. The CDR3 nucleotides are TGTGCCAGCCGCGATCCCCGGGGTTACGGGACCCAGTACTTC.

This clonotype was observed many times. The chain combines TRBV4-2 with TRBJ2-7; possible D gene TRBD2, 8 bases. V was trimmed by 0 bases and J by 4 bases, leaving 19 bases between them. The CDR3 runs to 17 residues. CDR1 and CDR2 from the germline V gene are LGHNA and YNFKEQ. As DNA, the CDR3 is TGTGCCAGCAGCCAAGATGGAGCCGGGAGGGGGCAGTACGAGCAGTACTTC. Amino acid sequence: CASSQDGAGRGQYEQYF.

This clonotype was observed a single time. A much larger clone is a single base away; this may be a read error. The chain joins TRBV19 to TRBJ1-2, with D perhaps TRBD1 (5 bases). V gave up 8 bases and J gave up 4 bases, with 14 bases separating them. This CDR3 has 13 residues. The V gene's germline CDR1 is LNHDA and CDR2 SQIVND (reference sequence). The CDR3 spells CASCWDASYGYTF. The DNA for the CDR3 is TGTGCCAGTTGTTGGGACGCCTCCTATGGCTACACCTTC.

Only a few counts were recorded for this clonotype. V gene TRBV6-4 combines with J gene TRBJ1-1; possible D gene TRBD1, 5 bases. Germline CDR1 reads MRHNA; CDR2 reads SNTAGT. CDR3 length: 13 amino acids. Trimming cost V 10 bases and J 4 bases, with 16 bases left between them. For the CDR3, the DNA is TGTGCCACTAAGGGGAGGGACGGCACTGAAGCTTTCTTT. This sequence encodes CATKGRDGTEAFF.

The chain has TRBV7-2 and TRBJ2-7; 7 bases line up with TRBD2. The CDR3 totals 15 residues. Per germline, CDR1 SGHTA and CDR2 FQGNSA. V shed 4 bases, J shed 4 bases, and the junction held 10 bases outside the gene matches. The CDR3 nucleotides read TGTGCCAGCAGCTCAGCCCCGGGGGGATCGTACGAGCAGTACTTC. Translated: CASSSAPGGSYEQYF.

In this sample, this clonotype is medium-sized. The chain employs TRBV6-2 or TRBV6-3 and TRBJ2-7; the D gene is possibly TRBD2 (6 bases). Trimming left V 6 bases short and J 4 bases short, with 16 bases between. Germline CDR1 reads MNHEY; CDR2 reads SVGEGT. The CDR3 runs 14 residues. CDR3 protein: CASSSGRLGYEQYF. For the CDR3, the DNA is TGTGCCAGCAGCTCAGGGAGACTAGGGTACGAGCAGTACTTC.

This rearrangement joins TRBV12-3 or TRBV12-4 to TRBJ2-3; 12 nucleotides match TRBD2. This CDR3 has 14 amino acids. The V gene end was trimmed by 6 bases and the J gene end by 5 bases; junction bases not matched to a gene: 3. CDR3 loop: CASREGLAGDTQYF. CDR3 in DNA: TGTGCCAGCAGAGAGGGACTAGCGGGAGATACGCAGTATTTT.

The sample holds many counts of this clonotype. This chain joins TRBV7-3 and TRBJ2-1, with 8 bases matching TRBD2. The V segment lost 5 bases and the J segment 9 bases; nucleotides outside the gene matches: 6. Germline assignment: CDR1 SGHTA and CDR2 FQGTGA. The length of the CDR3 is 13 residues. In DNA, the CDR3 is TGTGCCAGCAGCCGGGACCGGGGGGGTGAGCAGTTCTTC. Its protein product is CASSRDRGGEQFF.

A few counts support this clonotype. The chain couples TRBV30 to TRBJ2-3, with 10 nucleotides matching TRBD2. CDR1 and CDR2 from the germline V gene are GTSNPN and SVGIG (reference sequence). CDR3 length: 15 residues. Germline trimming cut 3 bases from V and 2 bases from J; bases unmatched to any gene: 5. The CDR3 here is CAWSRAGGLTDTQYF. The CDR3 bases are TGTGCCTGGAGCAGAGCGGGAGGGCTCACAGATACGCAGTATTTT.

This clonotype was seen once. A much larger clone is a single base away; this may be a read error. The rearrangement uses TRBV28 and TRBJ2-7; the D gene is possibly TRBD2 (6 bases). The germline CDR1 and CDR2 sequences are MDHEN and SYDVKM. This CDR3 is built from 13 residues. Trimming took off 7 bases at V and 2 bases at J, with 12 bases between the two ends. The CDR3 nucleotides read TGTGCCAGCACTCAGGGAGGCGCCTACGAGCAGTACTTC. This gives the protein CASTQGGAYEQYF.

This clonotype was seen repeatedly, ten times or more. The chain has TRBV20-1 and TRBJ1-6; D gene ambiguous. The CDR3 has 13 amino acids. V lost 3 bases to trimming and J lost 7 bases, with 10 bases between them. In germline, CDR1 is DFQATT, CDR2 SNEGSKA (reference sequence). The CDR3 loop is CSASVRANSPLHF. In DNA, the CDR3 is TGCAGTGCTAGTGTAAGAGCCAATTCACCCCTCCACTTT.

This clonotype has ten or more counts. This chain links TRBV20-1 with TRBJ2-1; 9 bases are a match to TRBD2. The CDR3 totals 14 residues. The J segment lost 8 bases and the V segment lost 5 bases, leaving 10 bases of the junction unmatched. Per germline, CDR1 DFQATT and CDR2 SNEGSKA (reference sequence). The CDR3 region is CSARRLAGIYEQFF. The CDR3 bases are TGCAGTGCTCGTAGGCTAGCGGGAATCTATGAGCAGTTCTTC.

Relative to its sample, this clonotype is medium-sized (0.01 to 0.1%). The V gene is TRBV20-1, the J gene TRBJ2-7, with D possibly being TRBD2 (5 bases). The CDR3 is made up of 14 amino acids. Deletions cut 8 bases from V and 3 bases from J, with 20 bases between. Germline V gene lookup returns CDR1 DFQATT and CDR2 SNEGSKA (reference sequence). The CDR3 loop is CSLQRTSPHYEQYF. The DNA of the CDR3 is TGCAGTCTTCAAAGGACTTCCCCTCACTACGAGCAGTACTTC.

J is TRBJ2-3 and V is TRBV3-1; no definite D call. Germline V gene data show CDR1 as LGHDT and CDR2 as YNNKEL (reference sequence). The length of the CDR3 is 12 residues. Trimming took off 4 bases at V and 7 bases at J, with 9 bases between the two ends. The CDR3 protein is CASSPPSNTQYF. As DNA, the CDR3 is TGTGCCAGCAGCCCTCCTTCGAATACGCAGTATTTT.

This clonotype was seen ten or more times. The chain couples TRBV3-1 to TRBJ1-2; D is perhaps TRBD1 (5 bases). CDR1 and CDR2 from the germline V gene are LGHDT and YNNKEL (reference sequence). V was cut by 0 bases and J by 8 bases, with 13 bases left in between. The CDR3 is 14 residues long. The CDR3 region is CASSQDGGLWGYTF. DNA for the CDR3: TGTGCCAGCAGCCAAGATGGGGGTTTGTGGGGCTACACCTTC.

V is TRBV7-6 and J is TRBJ1-2; the D gene is possibly TRBD1 (5 bases). The length of the CDR3 is 15 residues. The V gene lost 3 bases and the J gene lost 5 bases, with 16 bases spanning the gap. Per the germline V gene, CDR1 is SGHVS and CDR2 is FNYEAQ. This CDR3 is CASSLGSGTGYGYTF. Here the CDR3 DNA reads TGTGCCAGCAGCTTGGGGTCGGGGACGGGGTATGGCTACACCTTC.

The chain uses TRBV4-2 and TRBJ2-1, with 7 bases that match TRBD2. J gave up 6 bases and V 4 bases, and 12 bases lay outside the gene matches. CDR1 and CDR2 (germline): LGHNA, YNFKEQ. The CDR3 covers 16 residues. The DNA for the CDR3 is TGTGCCAGCAGCCGCGAAAGGACTAGTTGGGGCAATGAGCAGTTCTTC. The encoded protein is CASSRERTSWGNEQFF.